Listed here are 14 T cell receptor beta chains from one sample, sequenced in a study of OX40 agonist ivuxolimab in advanced cancers. Here immunoSEQ multiplex PCR was the method, and the copy in TCRdb shows in-frame clones only, minus some. Of around 70,000 clones listed, roughly 84% were seen once; the top ten hold 6.9%. The sequences come from CD4+ or CD8+ T cells sorted from blood, collected in a trial of the OX40 agonist ivuxolimab. The receptors derive from an adult with an advanced solid tumor such as melanoma, head and neck, liver or kidney cancer.

CDR3 sequence: CASVSGREGRADTQYF. The CDR3 DNA follows: TGTGCCAGCGTCTCCGGGCGGGAGGGCAGGGCAGATACGCAGTATTTT. The V call is TRBV5-8, the J call TRBJ2-3, with TRBD2 matching over 9 bases. CDR1 is SGHTS, CDR2 YDEGEE, per germline. This CDR3 is built from 16 residues. Trimming removed 7 bases from V and 4 bases from J; junction bases left unmatched: 13.

This chain links TRBV5-1 with TRBJ2-3; D is perhaps TRBD1 (5 bases). Looked up from germline, CDR1 is SGHRS and CDR2 is YFSETQ. Deletions cut 0 bases from V and 0 bases from J, with 11 bases between. CDR3 length: 16 residues. CDR3 sequence: CASSLGGGSSTDTQYF. In DNA form, the CDR3 reads TGCGCCAGCAGCTTGGGGGGCGGCTCTAGCACAGATACGCAGTATTTT.

This chain joins TRBV19 and TRBJ1-5, with 7 bases matching TRBD1. Trimming took 4 bases from V and 3 from J; bases not matched to a gene: 6. In germline, CDR1 is LNHDA, CDR2 SQIVND (reference sequence). The CDR3 spans 15 residues. The CDR3 region is CASSRMTGLNQPQHF. For the CDR3, the DNA is TGTGCCAGTAGTAGGATGACAGGGCTCAATCAGCCCCAGCATTTT.

The gene calls are TRBV6-6 and TRBJ2-2, with a weak D call TRBD1 (6 bases). The CDR3 consists of 16 residues. Germline V CDR1 and CDR2: MNHNY, SVGAGI (reference sequence). V was shortened by 2 bases and J by 5 bases, with 15 bases between the two germline ends. CDR3 nucleotides: TGTGCCAGCAGTTACCCCGGGACAAGTCGGACCGGGGAGCTGTTTTTT. Translated: CASSYPGTSRTGELFF.

The chain carries TRBV6-5 and TRBJ1-2, with 7 bases fitting TRBD1. V gave up 6 bases and J gave up 1 base; unmatched junction bases: 2. The CDR3 sequence is 13 residues long. CDR1 and CDR2 from the germline V gene are MNHEY and SVGAGI. Written as DNA, the CDR3 is TGTGCCAGCAGCAGGGACAGTAACTATGGCTACACCTTC. Residues: CASSRDSNYGYTF.

Only one count was recorded for this clone. The rearrangement joins TRBV4-3 to TRBJ2-1, with D possibly TRBD2 on 6 matching bases. The ends were cut back, 5 bases at V and 4 bases at J, with 15 bases in the middle. Germline lookup yields CDR1 LGHNA and CDR2 YSLEER. The CDR3 is made up of 15 amino acids. The CDR3 loop reads CASSDLTREYNEQFF. For the CDR3, the DNA is TGCGCCAGCAGCGACTTGACTAGGGAGTACAATGAGCAGTTCTTC.

V and J are TRBV5-1 and TRBJ1-2; D is possibly TRBD1 (5 bases). CDR1 and CDR2 (germline): SGHRS, YFSETQ. V was cut by 4 bases and J by 8 bases, with 18 bases left in between. CDR3 length: 14 amino acids. The CDR3 spells CASSPGEPLRGYTF. For the CDR3, the DNA is TGCGCCAGCAGCCCGGGGGAGCCCTTGAGGGGCTACACCTTC.

The chain links TRBV18 to TRBJ1-2; D gene uncertain. The length of the CDR3 is 17 residues. V gave up 3 bases and J gave up 2 bases, with 19 bases separating them. Germline CDR1 KGHSH, CDR2 LQKENI. This CDR3 is CASSPSLAGGVNYGYTF. The CDR3 DNA reads TGTGCCAGCTCACCGAGCTTGGCGGGCGGCGTCAACTATGGCTACACCTTC.

Comments on this clone: Mismatch with germline at one junction end may stem from a read error. The chain combines TRBV15 with TRBJ2-7, with TRBD1 as a possible D gene (6 bases). The CDR3 length is 12 residues. Looked up from germline, CDR1 is LNHNV and CDR2 is YYDKDF (reference sequence). The DNA of the CDR3 is TGTGCCACCAGCAGAGATCTGCAGGGGCGTCTCTTC. Amino acids: CATSRDLQGRLF.

Note on this clone: The junction differs from germline at one of its ends, possibly a read error. The V and J genes are TRBV10-3 and TRBJ1-5; D remains unclear. Germline V gene lookup returns CDR1 ENHRY and CDR2 SYGVKD. The CDR3 consists of 14 residues. CDR3 amino acids: CAISDSYSTQPQHF. Written as DNA, the CDR3 is TGTGCCATCAGTGACAGTTATAGCACTCAGCCCCAGCATTTT.

The chain combines TRBV2 with TRBJ2-4; D ambiguous. The V end was cut by 3 bases, the J end by 3 bases, with 9 bases between. Germline-derived CDR1 and CDR2 are SNHLY and FYNNEI. The length of the CDR3 is 14 residues. DNA of the CDR3: TGTGCCAGCAGTGAGAGGTTCGACAAAAACATTCAGTACTTC. This sequence encodes CASSERFDKNIQYF. The full variable domain, in which reference TRBV2 and TRBJ2-4 provide the parts outside the CDR3, is EPEVTQTPSHQVTQMGQEVILRCVPISNHLYFYWYRQILGQKVEFLVSFYNNEISEKSEIFDDQFSVERPDGSNFTLKIRSTKLEDSAMYFCASSERFDKNIQYFGAGTRLSVL.

This rearrangement joins TRBV2 to TRBJ1-2; D unresolved. The CDR3 is 15 residues long. Germline V gives CDR1 SNHLY, CDR2 FYNNEI. Trimming shortened V by 6 bases and J by 4 bases, and 18 bases separated the two germline ends. This chain's CDR3 is CASRTGPPVFYGYTF. The CDR3 DNA follows: TGTGCCAGCAGGACCGGACCGCCGGTCTTCTATGGCTACACCTTC.

The chain has TRBV10-3 and TRBJ1-2; D is perhaps TRBD1 (6 bases). Germline lookup yields CDR1 ENHRY and CDR2 SYGVKD. This CDR3 contains 18 residues. Trimming stripped 6 bases from V and 8 bases from J, with 31 bases between. CDR3 region: CAIRSSRPLDRSSEGYTF. Written as DNA, the CDR3 is TGTGCCATCAGATCGAGTCGCCCCCTGGACAGAAGCTCGGAAGGCTACACCTTC.

This chain uses TRBV7-2 with TRBJ2-4, with D possibly matching TRBD1 (6 bases). The CDR3 runs 13 residues. The germline V gene has CDR1 SGHTA and CDR2 FQGNSA. The V gene lost 5 bases and the J gene lost 9 bases, with 14 bases spanning the gap. The CDR3 sequence: CASSPQGFGIQYF. In DNA, the CDR3 is TGTGCCAGCAGCCCCCAGGGGTTCGGCATTCAGTACTTC.